This T cell receptor (beta chain) was captured in a study of T cell changes during pregnancy in multiple sclerosis. This CDR3 is 14 amino acids long. The V segment lost 5 bases and the J segment 4 bases; nucleotides outside the gene matches: 5. The V gene's germline CDR1 is KGHSH and CDR2 LQKENI. Profiled with immunoSEQ multiplex PCR; TCRdb holds only in-frame clones, not every one. The sample has over 20,000 clones; approximately 86% are singletons. This sequence joins TRBV18 and TRBJ1-1, with TRBD1 matching 9 bases. The origin of this receptor is a female donor in good health, enrolled as a control in a pregnancy study. The sample in question was CD4+ T cells from peripheral blood mononuclear cells, obtained in the first trimester of pregnancy. The CDR3 DNA follows: TGTGCCAGCTCAAAAGACAGGGGGGGCACTGAAGCTTTCTTT. Amino acid sequence: CASSKDRGGTEAFF.